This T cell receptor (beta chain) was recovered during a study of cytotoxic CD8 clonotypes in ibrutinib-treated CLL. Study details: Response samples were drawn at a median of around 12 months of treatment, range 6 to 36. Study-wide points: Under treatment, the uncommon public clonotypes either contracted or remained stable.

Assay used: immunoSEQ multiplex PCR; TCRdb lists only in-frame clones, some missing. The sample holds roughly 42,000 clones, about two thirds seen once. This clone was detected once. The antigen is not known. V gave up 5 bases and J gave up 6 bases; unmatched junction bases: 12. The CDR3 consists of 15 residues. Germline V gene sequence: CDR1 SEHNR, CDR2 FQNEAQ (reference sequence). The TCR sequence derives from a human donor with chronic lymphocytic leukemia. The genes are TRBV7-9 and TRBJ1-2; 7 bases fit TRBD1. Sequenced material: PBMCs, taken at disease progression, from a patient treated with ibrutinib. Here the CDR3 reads CASSPTRGTANGYTF. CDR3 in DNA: TGTGCCAGCAGCCCCACTCGGGGGACAGCAAATGGCTACACCTTC.